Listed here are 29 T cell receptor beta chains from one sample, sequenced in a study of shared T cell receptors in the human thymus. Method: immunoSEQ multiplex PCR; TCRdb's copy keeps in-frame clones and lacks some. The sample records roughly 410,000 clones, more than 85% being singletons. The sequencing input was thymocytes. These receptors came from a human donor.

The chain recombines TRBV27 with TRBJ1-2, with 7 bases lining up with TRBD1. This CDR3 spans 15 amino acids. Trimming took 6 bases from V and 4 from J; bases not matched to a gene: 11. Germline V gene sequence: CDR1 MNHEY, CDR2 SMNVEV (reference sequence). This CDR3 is CASSPYRGWVYGYTF. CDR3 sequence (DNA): TGTGCCAGCAGCCCCTACAGGGGTTGGGTCTATGGCTACACCTTC.

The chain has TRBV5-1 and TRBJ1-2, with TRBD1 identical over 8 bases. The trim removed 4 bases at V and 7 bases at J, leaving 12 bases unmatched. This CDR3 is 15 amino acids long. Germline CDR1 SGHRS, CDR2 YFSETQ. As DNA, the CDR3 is TGCGCCAGCAGCAGGACCAGGGGGCGATCTTTTGGCTACACCTTC. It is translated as CASSRTRGRSFGYTF.

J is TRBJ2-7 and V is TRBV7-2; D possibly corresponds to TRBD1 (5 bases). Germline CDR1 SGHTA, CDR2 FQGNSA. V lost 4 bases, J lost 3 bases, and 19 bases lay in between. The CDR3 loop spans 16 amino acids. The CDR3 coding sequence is TGTGCCAGCAGCTCCGGACACTTTTTCCTTGACTACGAGCAGTACTTC. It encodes CASSSGHFFLDYEQYF.

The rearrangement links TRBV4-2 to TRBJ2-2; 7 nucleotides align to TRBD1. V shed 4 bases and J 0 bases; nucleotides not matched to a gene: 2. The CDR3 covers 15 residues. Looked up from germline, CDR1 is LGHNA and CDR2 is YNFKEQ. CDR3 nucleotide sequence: TGTGCCAGCAGCCCCACAGGGGCGAACACCGGGGAGCTGTTTTTT. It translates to CASSPTGANTGELFF.

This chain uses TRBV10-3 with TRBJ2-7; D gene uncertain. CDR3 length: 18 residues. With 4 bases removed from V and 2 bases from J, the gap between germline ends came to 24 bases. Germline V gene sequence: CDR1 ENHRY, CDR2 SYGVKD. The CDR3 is CAISGTFGRTDPAYEQYF. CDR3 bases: TGTGCCATCAGTGGTACCTTCGGTCGGACGGATCCCGCCTACGAGCAGTACTTC.

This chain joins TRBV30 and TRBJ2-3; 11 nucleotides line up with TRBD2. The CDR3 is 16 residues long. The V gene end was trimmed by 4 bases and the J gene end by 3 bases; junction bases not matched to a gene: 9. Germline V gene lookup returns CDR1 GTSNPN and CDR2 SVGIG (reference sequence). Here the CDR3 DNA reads TGTGCCTGGATGGGGTGGCTAGCGGGAGGAACAGATACGCAGTATTTT. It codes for CAWMGWLAGGTDTQYF.

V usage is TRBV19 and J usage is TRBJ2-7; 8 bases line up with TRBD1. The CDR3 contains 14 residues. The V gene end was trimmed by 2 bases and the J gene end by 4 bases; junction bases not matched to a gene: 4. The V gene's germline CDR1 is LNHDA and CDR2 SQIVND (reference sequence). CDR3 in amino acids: CASSICRGLYEQYF. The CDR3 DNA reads TGTGCCAGTAGTATATGCAGGGGGCTGTACGAGCAGTACTTC.

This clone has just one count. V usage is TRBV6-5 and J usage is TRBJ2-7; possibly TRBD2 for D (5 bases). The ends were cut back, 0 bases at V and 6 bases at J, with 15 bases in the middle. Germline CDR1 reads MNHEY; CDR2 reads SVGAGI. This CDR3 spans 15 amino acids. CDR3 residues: CASSYSPPLGLEQYF. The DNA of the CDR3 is TGTGCCAGCAGTTACTCCCCCCCACTAGGGCTCGAGCAGTACTTC.

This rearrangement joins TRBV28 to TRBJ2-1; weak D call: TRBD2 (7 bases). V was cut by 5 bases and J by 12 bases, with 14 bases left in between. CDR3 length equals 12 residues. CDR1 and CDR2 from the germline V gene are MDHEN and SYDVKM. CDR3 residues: CASSPEGGPQFF. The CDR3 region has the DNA TGTGCCAGCAGTCCGGAGGGGGGGCCGCAGTTCTTC.

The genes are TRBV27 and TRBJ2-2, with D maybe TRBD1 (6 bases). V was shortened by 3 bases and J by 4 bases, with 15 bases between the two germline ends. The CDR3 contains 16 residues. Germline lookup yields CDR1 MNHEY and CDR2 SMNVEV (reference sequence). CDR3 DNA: TGTGCCAGCAGTTTCCTTCGACAAGGGGGCACCGGGGAGCTGTTTTTT. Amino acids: CASSFLRQGGTGELFF.

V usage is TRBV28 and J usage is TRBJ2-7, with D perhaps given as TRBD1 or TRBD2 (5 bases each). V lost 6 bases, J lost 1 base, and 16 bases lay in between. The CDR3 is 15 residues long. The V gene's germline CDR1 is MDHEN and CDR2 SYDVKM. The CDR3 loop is CASSFRRDPSYEQYF. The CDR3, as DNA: TGTGCCAGCAGCTTCCGCCGGGACCCATCCTACGAGCAGTACTTC.

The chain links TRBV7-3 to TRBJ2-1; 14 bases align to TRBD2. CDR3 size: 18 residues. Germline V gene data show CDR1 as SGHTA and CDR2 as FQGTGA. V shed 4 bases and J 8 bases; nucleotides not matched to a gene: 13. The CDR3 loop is CASSSTTPGTSGSDEQFF. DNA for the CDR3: TGTGCCAGCAGCTCCACTACCCCCGGGACTAGCGGGAGCGATGAGCAGTTCTTC.

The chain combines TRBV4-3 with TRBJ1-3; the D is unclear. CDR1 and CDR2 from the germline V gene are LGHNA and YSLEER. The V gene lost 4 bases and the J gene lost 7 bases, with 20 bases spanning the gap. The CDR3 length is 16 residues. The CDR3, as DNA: TGCGCCAGCAGCCCCTCGTCGGTGTCTTCATGGAACACCATATATTTT. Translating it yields CASSPSSVSSWNTIYF.

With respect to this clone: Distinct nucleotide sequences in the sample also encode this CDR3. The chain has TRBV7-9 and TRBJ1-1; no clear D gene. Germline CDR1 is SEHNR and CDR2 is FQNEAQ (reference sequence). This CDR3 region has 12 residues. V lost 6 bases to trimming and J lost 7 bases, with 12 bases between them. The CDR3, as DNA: TGTGCCAGCAGTCCTGGAGCGGGTGAAGCTTTCTTT. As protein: CASSPGAGEAFF.

The CDR3 sequence: CASSKREDRPGYTF. CDR3 DNA: TGTGCCAGCAGCAAGAGAGAGGACAGACCTGGCTACACCTTC. The V call is TRBV11-1, the J call TRBJ1-2; D perhaps matches TRBD1 (6 bases). V was trimmed by 5 bases and J by 7 bases, leaving 17 bases between them. The CDR3 covers 14 residues. Germline CDR1 SGHAT, CDR2 FQDESV (reference sequence).

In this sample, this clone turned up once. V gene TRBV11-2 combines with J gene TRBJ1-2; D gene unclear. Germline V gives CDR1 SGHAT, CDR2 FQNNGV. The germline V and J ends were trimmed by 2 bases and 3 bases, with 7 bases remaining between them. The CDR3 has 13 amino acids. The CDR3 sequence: CASSLQADYGYTF. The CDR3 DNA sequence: TGTGCCAGCAGCTTACAGGCCGACTATGGCTACACCTTC. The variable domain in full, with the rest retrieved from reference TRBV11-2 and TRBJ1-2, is EAGVAQSPRYKIIEKRQSVAFWCNPISGHATLYWYQQILGQGPKLLIQFQNNGVVDDSQLPKDRFSAERLKGVDSTLKIQPAKLEDSAVYLCASSLQADYGYTFGSGTRLTVV.

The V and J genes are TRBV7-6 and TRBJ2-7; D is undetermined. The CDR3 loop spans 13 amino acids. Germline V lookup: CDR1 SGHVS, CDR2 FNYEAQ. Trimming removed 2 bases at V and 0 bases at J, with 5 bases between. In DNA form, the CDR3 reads TGTGCCAGCAGCTTACATCCCTCCTACGAGCAGTACTTC. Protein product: CASSLHPSYEQYF.

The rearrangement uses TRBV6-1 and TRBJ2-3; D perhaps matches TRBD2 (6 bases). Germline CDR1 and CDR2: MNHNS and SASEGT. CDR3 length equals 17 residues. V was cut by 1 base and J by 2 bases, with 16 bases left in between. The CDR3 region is CASSEGTAWGVTDTQYF. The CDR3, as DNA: TGTGCCAGCAGTGAAGGGACGGCTTGGGGGGTCACAGATACGCAGTATTTT.

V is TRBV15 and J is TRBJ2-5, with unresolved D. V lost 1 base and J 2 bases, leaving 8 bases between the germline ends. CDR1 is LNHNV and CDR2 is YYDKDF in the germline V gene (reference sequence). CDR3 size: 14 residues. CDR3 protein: CATSRAGLQETQYF. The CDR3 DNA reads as TGTGCCACCAGCAGAGCTGGCTTACAAGAGACCCAGTACTTC.

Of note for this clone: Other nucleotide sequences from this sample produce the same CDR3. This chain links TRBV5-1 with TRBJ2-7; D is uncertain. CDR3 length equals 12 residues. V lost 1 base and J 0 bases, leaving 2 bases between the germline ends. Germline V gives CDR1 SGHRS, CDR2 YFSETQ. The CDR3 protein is CASSLPSYEQYF. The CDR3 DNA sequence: TGCGCCAGCAGCTTGCCCTCCTACGAGCAGTACTTC.

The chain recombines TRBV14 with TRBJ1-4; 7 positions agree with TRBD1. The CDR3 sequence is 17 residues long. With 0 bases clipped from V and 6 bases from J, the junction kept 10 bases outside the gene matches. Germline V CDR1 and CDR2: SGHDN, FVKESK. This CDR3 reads CASSQDQEGAKDEKLFF. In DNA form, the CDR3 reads TGTGCCAGCAGCCAAGATCAGGAGGGGGCAAAGGATGAAAAACTGTTTTTT.

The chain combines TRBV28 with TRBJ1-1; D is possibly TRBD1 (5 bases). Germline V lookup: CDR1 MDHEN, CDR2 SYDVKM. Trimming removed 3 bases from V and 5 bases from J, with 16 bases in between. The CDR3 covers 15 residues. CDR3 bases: TGTGCCAGCAGTTTTTCCACAGGATGGGGGACTGAAGCTTTCTTT. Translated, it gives CASSFSTGWGTEAFF. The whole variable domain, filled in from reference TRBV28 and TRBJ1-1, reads DVKVTQSSRYLVKRTGEKVFLECVQDMDHENMFWYRQDPGLGLRLIYFSYDVKMKEKGDIPEGYSVSREKKERFSLILESASTNQTSMYLCASSFSTGWGTEAFFGQGTRLTVV.

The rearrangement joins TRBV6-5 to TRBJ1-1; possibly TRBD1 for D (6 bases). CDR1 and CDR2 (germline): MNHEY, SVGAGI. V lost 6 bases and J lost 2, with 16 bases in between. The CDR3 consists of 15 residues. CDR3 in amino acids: CASRSQGLLNTEAFF. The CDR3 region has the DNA TGTGCCAGCAGGTCACAGGGCCTCCTTAACACTGAAGCTTTCTTT.

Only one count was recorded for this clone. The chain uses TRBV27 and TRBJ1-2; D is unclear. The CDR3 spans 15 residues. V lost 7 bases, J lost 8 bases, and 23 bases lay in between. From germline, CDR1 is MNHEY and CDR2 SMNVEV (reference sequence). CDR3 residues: CASTTMSQPSGGYTF. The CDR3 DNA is TGTGCCAGCACCACCATGAGCCAGCCCTCCGGGGGCTACACCTTC.

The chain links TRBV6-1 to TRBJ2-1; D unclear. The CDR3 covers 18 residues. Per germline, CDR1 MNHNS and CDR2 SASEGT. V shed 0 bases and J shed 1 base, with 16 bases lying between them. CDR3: CASSEALDLPGSYNEQFF. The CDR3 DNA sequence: TGTGCCAGCAGTGAAGCGCTTGATCTTCCGGGTTCCTACAATGAGCAGTTCTTC.

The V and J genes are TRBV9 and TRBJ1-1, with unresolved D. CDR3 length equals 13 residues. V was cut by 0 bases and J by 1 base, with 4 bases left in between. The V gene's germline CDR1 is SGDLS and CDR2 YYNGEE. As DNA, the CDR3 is TGTGCCAGCAGCGTAGTATCGAACACTGAAGCTTTCTTT. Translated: CASSVVSNTEAFF.

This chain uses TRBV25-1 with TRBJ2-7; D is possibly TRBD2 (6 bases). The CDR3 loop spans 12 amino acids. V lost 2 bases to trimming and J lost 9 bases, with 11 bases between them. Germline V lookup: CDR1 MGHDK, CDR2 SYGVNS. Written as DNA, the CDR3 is TGTGCCAGCAGTGAAGGAGGGCCGGGGCAGTACTTC. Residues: CASSEGGPGQYF.

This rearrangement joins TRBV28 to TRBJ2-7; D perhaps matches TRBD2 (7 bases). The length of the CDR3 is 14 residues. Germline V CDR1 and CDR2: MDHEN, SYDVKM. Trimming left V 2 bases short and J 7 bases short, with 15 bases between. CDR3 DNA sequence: TGTGCCAGCAGTTTACAGCGGACTAGGGGGGAGCAGTACTTC. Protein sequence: CASSLQRTRGEQYF.

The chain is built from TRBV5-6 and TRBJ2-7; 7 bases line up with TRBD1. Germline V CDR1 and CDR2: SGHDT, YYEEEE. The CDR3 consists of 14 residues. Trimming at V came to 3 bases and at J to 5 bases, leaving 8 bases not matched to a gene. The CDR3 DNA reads TGTGCCAGCAGCTCTCCGGACAGGCGCCACGAGCAGTACTTC. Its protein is CASSSPDRRHEQYF.